The rows below give T cell receptor beta chains drawn from one sample of a study of T cell responses to AZD1222 COVID-19 vaccine. Method: immunoSEQ multiplex PCR; TCRdb's copy keeps in-frame clones and lacks some. The table includes some 130,000 clones, roughly 90% detected once. Source: peripheral blood, taken on day 0 of AZD1222 vaccination. The receptors shown here come from an adult in good health. Both conserved end residues are part of each CDR3. A D gene is named only where the DNA matches it firmly. Clone size, where shown, is once, few, many, or a class for clones that have expanded.

D: -
J: TRBJ1-2
V: TRBV19
size: -
CDR3: CASSMYGDYGYTF
DNA: TGTGCCAGTAGCATGTACGGGGACTATGGCTACACCTTC

D: -
J: TRBJ2-1
V: TRBV20-1
size: once
CDR3: CSALDNEQFF
DNA: TGCAGTGCTTTAGACAATGAGCAGTTCTTC

D: -
J: TRBJ1-1
V: TRBV6-5
size: -
CDR3: CAADAVGNTEAFF
DNA: TGTGCCGCCGACGCTGTGGGGAACACTGAAGCTTTCTTT

D: -
J: TRBJ1-3
V: TRBV6-4
size: -
CDR3: CASSDGNTIYF
DNA: TGTGCCAGCAGTGATGGAAACACCATATATTTT

D: -
J: TRBJ2-7
V: TRBV18
size: -
CDR3: CASSPQSQSYEQYF
DNA: TGTGCCAGCTCACCTCAATCCCAGTCCTACGAGCAGTACTTC

D: -
J: TRBJ2-3
V: TRBV10-3
size: -
CDR3: CAISESRVGDTQYF
DNA: TGTGCCATCAGTGAGTCGAGGGTAGGTGATACGCAGTATTTT

D: -
J: TRBJ2-7
V: TRBV29-1
size: -
CDR3: CSVGTRGFYEQYF
DNA: TGCAGCGTTGGTACTAGGGGATTCTACGAGCAGTACTTC

D: -
J: TRBJ2-7
V: TRBV12-5
size: once
CDR3: CASGFGLYEQYF
DNA: TGTGCTAGTGGTTTTGGACTCTACGAGCAGTACTTC

D: -
J: TRBJ1-1
V: TRBV6-1
size: many
CDR3: CASSDKMNTEAFF
DNA: TGTGCCAGCAGTGACAAGATGAACACTGAAGCTTTCTTT

D: -
J: TRBJ1-3
V: TRBV18
size: -
CDR3: CASSPPIGGFGNTIYF
DNA: TGTGCCAGCTCACCACCCATCGGAGGTTTTGGAAACACCATATATTTT

D: -
J: TRBJ1-2
V: TRBV4-1
size: once
CDR3: CASSQAGLIYGYTF
DNA: TGCGCCAGCAGCCAGGCCGGACTGATCTATGGCTACACCTTC

D: -
J: TRBJ1-2
V: TRBV5-3
size: -
CDR3: CARSSRGGDYGYTF
DNA: TGTGCCAGAAGCTCCCGGGGAGGGGACTATGGCTACACCTTC

D: -
J: TRBJ2-5
V: TRBV5-8
size: once
CDR3: CASSLGKGRFGQETQYF
DNA: TGTGCCAGCAGCTTGGGAAAGGGCAGATTCGGCCAAGAGACCCAGTACTTC

D: -
J: TRBJ2-3
V: TRBV5-1
size: -
CDR3: CASSSGTWPTDTQYF
DNA: TGCGCCAGCAGCTCAGGAACATGGCCCACAGATACGCAGTATTTT

D: TRBD1
J: TRBJ1-3
V: TRBV10-2
size: -
CDR3: CASKPGQGFGNTIYF
DNA: TGCGCCAGCAAACCGGGACAGGGATTTGGAAACACCATATATTTT

D: -
J: TRBJ1-1
V: TRBV7-2
size: -
CDR3: CASRHNTEAFF
DNA: TGTGCCAGCAGACATAACACTGAAGCTTTCTTT

D: -
J: TRBJ1-4
V: TRBV7-2
size: -
CDR3: CASSLIRGNEKLFF
DNA: TGTGCCAGCAGCTTGATAAGGGGGAATGAAAAACTGTTTTTT

D: -
J: TRBJ1-3
V: TRBV30
size: -
CDR3: CAWSVLGVGNTIYF
DNA: TGTGCCTGGAGTGTATTGGGGGTCGGAAACACCATATATTTT

D: TRBD2
J: TRBJ2-1
V: TRBV18
size: -
CDR3: CASSPLRSGGTHNEQFF
DNA: TGTGCCAGCTCACCACTACGTAGCGGGGGGACGCACAATGAGCAGTTCTTC

D: -
J: TRBJ2-1
V: TRBV6-5
size: -
CDR3: CASSYSPGGINEQFF
DNA: TGTGCCAGCAGTTACTCCCCAGGGGGGATCAATGAGCAGTTCTTC

D: TRBD1
J: TRBJ2-7
V: TRBV25-1
size: -
CDR3: CASSDRDRGYEQYF
DNA: TGTGCCAGCAGTGACCGGGACAGGGGCTACGAGCAGTACTTC

D: -
J: TRBJ2-5
V: TRBV5-1
size: -
CDR3: CASSFQDQETQYF
DNA: TGCGCCAGCAGCTTTCAGGATCAAGAGACCCAGTACTTC

D: -
J: TRBJ1-2
V: TRBV12-3/TRBV12-4
size: -
CDR3: CASSFSGSKTHTF
DNA: TGTGCCAGCAGTTTTTCGGGCAGTAAGACGCACACCTTC

D: -
J: TRBJ2-5
V: TRBV18
size: -
CDR3: CASSPFKGGETQYF
DNA: TGTGCCAGCTCACCCTTTAAGGGGGGAGAGACCCAGTACTTC

D: TRBD1
J: TRBJ1-1
V: TRBV6-2/TRBV6-3
size: -
CDR3: CASSDRGNTEAFF
DNA: TGTGCCAGCAGTGACAGGGGGAACACTGAAGCTTTCTTT

D: -
J: TRBJ2-7
V: TRBV18
size: once
CDR3: CASSPKVTDYEQYF
DNA: TGTGCCAGCTCACCAAAGGTCACAGACTACGAGCAGTACTTC

D: -
J: TRBJ1-2
V: TRBV7-2
size: few
CDR3: CASSSPIRDISGYTF
DNA: TGTGCCAGCAGCTCACCCATTCGGGACATAAGTGGCTACACCTTC

D: -
J: TRBJ2-1
V: TRBV18
size: -
CDR3: CASSPLGDEQFF
DNA: TGTGCCAGCTCACCCCTAGGGGACGAGCAGTTCTTC

D: -
J: TRBJ1-5
V: TRBV4-1
size: -
CDR3: CASSQDETDGWGVQPQHF
DNA: TGCGCCAGCAGCCAAGATGAAACGGACGGATGGGGGGTTCAGCCCCAGCATTTT

D: -
J: TRBJ1-3
V: TRBV6-6
size: -
CDR3: CASSYIGASPGNTIYF
DNA: TGTGCCAGCAGTTACATAGGGGCCAGCCCTGGAAACACCATATATTTT

D: TRBD2
J: TRBJ2-2
V: TRBV5-1
size: -
CDR3: CASSLGAGGATGELFF
DNA: TGCGCCAGCAGCTTGGGGGCGGGAGGGGCCACCGGGGAGCTGTTTTTT

D: TRBD1
J: TRBJ2-2
V: TRBV29-1
size: -
CDR3: CSVGEILTGVNTGELFF
DNA: TGCAGCGTTGGGGAAATCCTTACAGGGGTTAACACCGGGGAGCTGTTTTTT

D: -
J: TRBJ2-1
V: TRBV24-1
size: -
CDR3: CATSVRYVDEQFF
DNA: TGTGCCACCAGTGTAAGGTATGTGGATGAGCAGTTCTTC

D: -
J: TRBJ2-5
V: TRBV3-1/TRBV3-2
size: few
CDR3: CASSQGQETQYF
DNA: TGTGCCAGCAGCCAAGGGCAGGAGACCCAGTACTTC

D: TRBD1
J: TRBJ1-2
V: TRBV9
size: -
CDR3: CASSVGNRDSNYGYTF
DNA: TGTGCCAGCAGCGTAGGAAATCGGGACAGCAACTATGGCTACACCTTC

D: -
J: TRBJ1-4
V: TRBV6-2/TRBV6-3
size: -
CDR3: CASSQTRDEKLFF
DNA: TGTGCCAGCAGTCAAACAAGGGACGAAAAACTGTTTTTT

D: TRBD1
J: TRBJ1-1
V: TRBV18
size: once
CDR3: CASSRQGRDTEAFF
DNA: TGTGCCAGCTCACGACAGGGGAGGGACACTGAAGCTTTCTTT

D: TRBD1
J: TRBJ2-7
V: TRBV29-1
size: -
CDR3: CSVEDGTGLYEQYF
DNA: TGCAGCGTTGAAGACGGGACAGGGCTCTACGAGCAGTACTTC

D: -
J: TRBJ2-2
V: TRBV5-1
size: -
CDR3: CASSRRIWSGQGATGELFF
DNA: TGCGCCAGCAGCCGGAGAATATGGAGTGGGCAGGGTGCCACCGGGGAGCTGTTTTTT

D: TRBD1
J: TRBJ2-1
V: TRBV4-3
size: -
CDR3: CASSQDGTGAPYNEQFF
DNA: TGCGCCAGCAGCCAAGATGGGACAGGGGCTCCTTACAATGAGCAGTTCTTC

D: -
J: TRBJ2-7
V: TRBV28
size: -
CDR3: CASSLANYEQYF
DNA: TGTGCCAGCAGTTTGGCCAACTACGAGCAGTACTTC

D: -
J: TRBJ1-5
V: TRBV19
size: -
CDR3: CASSGGHGQPQHF
DNA: TGTGCCAGTAGCGGGGGACACGGTCAGCCCCAGCATTTT

D: -
J: TRBJ1-1
V: TRBV10-3
size: -
CDR3: CAISDIGALRTGDTEAFF
DNA: TGTGCCATCAGTGATATTGGCGCGCTTCGAACGGGGGACACTGAAGCTTTCTTT

D: TRBD1
J: TRBJ1-6
V: TRBV28
size: -
CDR3: CASSLLGTGPSYLNSPLHF
DNA: TGTGCCAGCAGTTTGCTCGGGACAGGGCCCTCCTATTTAAATTCACCCCTCCACTTT

D: -
J: TRBJ1-2
V: TRBV15
size: once
CDR3: CATSRAGPNYGYTF
DNA: TGTGCCACCAGCAGGGCAGGTCCTAACTATGGCTACACCTTC

D: -
J: TRBJ1-6
V: TRBV21-1
size: -
CDR3: CASSRNGKTGSSYNSPLHF
DNA: TGTGCCAGCAGCAGGAACGGCAAGACAGGGAGCTCCTATAATTCACCCCTCCACTTT

D: -
J: TRBJ2-2
V: TRBV4-2
size: -
CDR3: CASSQSPEPPGELFF
DNA: TGTGCCAGCAGCCAATCCCCTGAGCCCCCCGGGGAGCTGTTTTTT

D: -
J: TRBJ2-7
V: TRBV10-3
size: -
CDR3: CAISESGQSYEQYF
DNA: TGTGCCATCAGTGAGTCGGGGCAGAGCTACGAGCAGTACTTC

D: -
J: TRBJ1-5
V: TRBV5-1
size: -
CDR3: CASSMEGNSNQPQHF
DNA: TGCGCCAGCAGTATGGAGGGAAATAGCAATCAGCCCCAGCATTTT